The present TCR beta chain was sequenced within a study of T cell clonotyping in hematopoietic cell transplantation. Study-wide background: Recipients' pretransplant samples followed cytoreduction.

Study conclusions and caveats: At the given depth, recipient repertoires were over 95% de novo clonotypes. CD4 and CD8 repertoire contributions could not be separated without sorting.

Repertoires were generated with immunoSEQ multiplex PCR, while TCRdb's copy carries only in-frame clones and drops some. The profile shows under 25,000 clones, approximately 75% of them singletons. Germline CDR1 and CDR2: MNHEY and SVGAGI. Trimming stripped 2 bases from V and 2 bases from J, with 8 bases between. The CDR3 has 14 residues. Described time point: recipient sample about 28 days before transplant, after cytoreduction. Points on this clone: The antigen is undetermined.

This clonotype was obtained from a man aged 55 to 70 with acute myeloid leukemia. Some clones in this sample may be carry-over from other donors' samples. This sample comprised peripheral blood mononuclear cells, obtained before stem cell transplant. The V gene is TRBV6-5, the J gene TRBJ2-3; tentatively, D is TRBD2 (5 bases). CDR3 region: CASSYAGLTDTQYF. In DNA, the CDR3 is TGTGCCAGCAGTTACGCGGGTCTCACAGATACGCAGTATTTT.